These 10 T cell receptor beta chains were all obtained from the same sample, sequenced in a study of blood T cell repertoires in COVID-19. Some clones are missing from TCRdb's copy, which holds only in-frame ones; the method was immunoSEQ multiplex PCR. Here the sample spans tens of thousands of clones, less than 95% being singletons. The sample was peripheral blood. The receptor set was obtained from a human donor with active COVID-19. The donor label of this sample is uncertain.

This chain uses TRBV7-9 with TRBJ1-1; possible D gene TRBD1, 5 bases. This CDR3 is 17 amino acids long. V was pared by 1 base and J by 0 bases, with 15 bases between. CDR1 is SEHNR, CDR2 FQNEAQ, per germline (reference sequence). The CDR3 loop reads CASSLVGGDHMNTEAFF. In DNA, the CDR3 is TGTGCCAGCAGCTTAGTAGGAGGGGATCACATGAACACTGAAGCTTTCTTT.

The CDR3 reads CATSSAQGWETQYF. The CDR3 DNA is TGTGCCACCAGCAGCGCTCAGGGTTGGGAGACCCAGTACTTC. J is TRBJ2-5 and V is TRBV15; D may be TRBD1 (5 bases). Germline CDR1 reads LNHNV; CDR2 reads YYDKDF (reference sequence). This CDR3 has 14 residues. V dropped 3 bases and J dropped 5 bases, with 13 bases sitting between them.

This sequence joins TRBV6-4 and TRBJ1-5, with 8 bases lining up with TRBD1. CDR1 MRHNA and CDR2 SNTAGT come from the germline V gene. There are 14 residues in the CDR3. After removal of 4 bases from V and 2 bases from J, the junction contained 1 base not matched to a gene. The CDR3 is CASSGGQGNQPQHF. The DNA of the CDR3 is TGTGCCAGCAGTGGGGGACAGGGCAATCAGCCCCAGCATTTT.

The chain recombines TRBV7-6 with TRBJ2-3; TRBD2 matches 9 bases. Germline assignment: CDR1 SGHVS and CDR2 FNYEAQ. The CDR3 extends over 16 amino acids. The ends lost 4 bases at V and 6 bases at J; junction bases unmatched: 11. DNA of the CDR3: TGTGCCAGCAGCTCCCATTCGGGACTAGCAACGGATACGCAGTATTTT. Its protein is CASSSHSGLATDTQYF. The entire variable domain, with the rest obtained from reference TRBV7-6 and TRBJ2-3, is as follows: GAGVSQSPRYKVTKRGQDVALRCDPISGHVSLYWYRQALGQGPEFLTYFNYEAQQDKSGLPNDRFSAERPEGSISTLTIQRTEQRDSAMYRCASSSHSGLATDTQYFGPGTRLTVL.

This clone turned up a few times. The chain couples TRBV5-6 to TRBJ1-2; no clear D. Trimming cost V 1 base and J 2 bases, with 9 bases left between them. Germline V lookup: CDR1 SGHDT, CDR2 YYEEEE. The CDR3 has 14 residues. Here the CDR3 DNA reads TGTGCCAGCAGCTTGCCCGGAGGGAACTATGGCTACACCTTC. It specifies CASSLPGGNYGYTF.

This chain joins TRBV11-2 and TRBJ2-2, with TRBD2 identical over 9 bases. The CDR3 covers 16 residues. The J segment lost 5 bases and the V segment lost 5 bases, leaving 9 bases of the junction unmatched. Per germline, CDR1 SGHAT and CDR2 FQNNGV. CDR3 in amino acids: CASSPLSGGRTGELFF. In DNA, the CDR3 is TGTGCCAGCAGCCCCTTGAGCGGGGGGCGTACCGGGGAGCTGTTTTTT.

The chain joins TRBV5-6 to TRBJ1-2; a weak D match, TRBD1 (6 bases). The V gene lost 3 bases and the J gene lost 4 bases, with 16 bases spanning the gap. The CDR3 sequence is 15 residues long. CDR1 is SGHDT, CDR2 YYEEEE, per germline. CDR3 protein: CASSSGQALFYGYTF. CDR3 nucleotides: TGTGCCAGCAGCTCGGGACAAGCCCTCTTCTATGGCTACACCTTC.

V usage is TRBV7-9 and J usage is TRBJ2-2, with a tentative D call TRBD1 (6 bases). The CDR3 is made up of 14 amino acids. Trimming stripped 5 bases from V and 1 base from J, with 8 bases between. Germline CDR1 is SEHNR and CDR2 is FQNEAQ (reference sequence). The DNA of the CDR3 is TGTGCCAGCAGCCGGACAGAGAACACCGGGGAGCTGTTTTTT. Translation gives CASSRTENTGELFF.

The DNA of the CDR3 is TGCAGCGCGAGCCCGGGACAGGAAAATGAAAAACTGTTTTTT. As protein: CSASPGQENEKLFF. The chain links TRBV29-1 to TRBJ1-4, with 8 bases matching TRBD1. Germline V gives CDR1 SQVTM, CDR2 ANQGSEA. Trimming cost V 7 bases and J 5 bases; bases outside gene matches: 9. This CDR3 contains 14 residues.

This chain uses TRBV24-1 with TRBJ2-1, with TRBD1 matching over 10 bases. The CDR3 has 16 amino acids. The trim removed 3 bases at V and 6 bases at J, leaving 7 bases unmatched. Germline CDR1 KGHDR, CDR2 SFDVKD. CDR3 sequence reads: CATSDLPGQGRNEQFF. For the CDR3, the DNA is TGTGCCACCAGTGATCTACCGGGACAGGGGCGCAATGAGCAGTTCTTC.